What follows are 7 T cell receptor beta chains derived from one specimen sequenced in a study of cytomegalovirus exposure and HLA in healthy donors. A multiplex PCR was run with 60 Vbeta primers and 13 Jbeta primers. Method: immunoSEQ multiplex PCR; TCRdb's copy keeps in-frame clones and lacks some. The sample yields some 220,000 clones, roughly 81% seen once. The sequenced sample consisted of PBMCs. These receptors were obtained from a girl between 2 and 10 years old in good health and CMV-seronegative.

DNA for the CDR3: TGTGCCAGCCCCCTAGCGGGAGGAAGGGAGACCCAGTACTTC. The encoded protein is CASPLAGGRETQYF. J is TRBJ2-5 and V is TRBV6-6, with 11 bases fitting TRBD2. V trimming: 8 bases; J trimming: 5 bases; junction bases outside the gene matches: 7. This CDR3 spans 14 amino acids. Germline CDR1 reads MNHNY; CDR2 reads SVGAGI (reference sequence).

This chain links TRBV4-2 with TRBJ2-7, with D uncertain. Trimming pared 0 bases from V and 4 bases from J, leaving 13 bases between. The CDR3 is 15 amino acids. Per the germline V gene, CDR1 is LGHNA and CDR2 is YNFKEQ. The CDR3 bases are TGTGCCAGCAGCCAAGATTTGGGCTTCGGATACGAGCAGTACTTC. It translates to CASSQDLGFGYEQYF.

The chain combines TRBV15 with TRBJ1-2; D may be TRBD1 (5 bases). The CDR3 is made up of 13 amino acids. Germline loops: CDR1 LNHNV, CDR2 YYDKDF (reference sequence). Deletions cut 8 bases from V and 5 bases from J, with 15 bases between. The CDR3 reads CATRPQGDYGYTF. CDR3 DNA sequence: TGTGCCACCCGACCCCAGGGTGATTATGGCTACACCTTC.

V and J are TRBV7-6 and TRBJ2-2, with TRBD1 identical over 9 bases. Germline CDR1 and CDR2: SGHVS and FNYEAQ. The trim removed 7 bases at V and 7 bases at J, leaving 7 bases unmatched. The CDR3 extends over 14 amino acids. CDR3 nucleotide sequence: TGTGCCAGCAAGGAACAGGGGGCAGGCGGGGAGCTGTTTTTT. This encodes CASKEQGAGGELFF.

V is TRBV5-1 and J is TRBJ2-2; 13 bases align to TRBD2. This CDR3 has 16 residues. Germline V lookup: CDR1 SGHRS, CDR2 YFSETQ. V shed 3 bases and J 6 bases; nucleotides not matched to a gene: 5. This CDR3 reads CASSSSTSGGAGELFF. The CDR3 DNA is TGCGCCAGCAGCTCCTCCACTAGCGGGGGGGCCGGGGAGCTGTTTTTT.

This clone was counted once. This chain joins TRBV29-1 and TRBJ2-7; TRBD1 matches at 10 bases. Trimming took 6 bases from V and 0 from J; bases not matched to a gene: 5. The CDR3 has 14 residues. The germline V gene encodes CDR1 SQVTM and CDR2 ANQGSEA. The chain's CDR3 is CSVQTGGPSYEQYF. CDR3 nucleotides: TGCAGCGTCCAGACAGGGGGCCCCTCCTACGAGCAGTACTTC.

The CDR3 bases are TGTGCCAGCAGCCCCCTTACGCCCGACAGCGCTGGGACCAAAAACATTCAGTACTTC. Residues: CASSPLTPDSAGTKNIQYF. The rearrangement uses TRBV7-9 and TRBJ2-4, with D possibly TRBD1 on 5 matching bases. The germline CDR1 and CDR2 sequences are SEHNR and FQNEAQ (reference sequence). The V end was cut by 5 bases, the J end by 2 bases, with 25 bases between. CDR3 size: 19 residues.